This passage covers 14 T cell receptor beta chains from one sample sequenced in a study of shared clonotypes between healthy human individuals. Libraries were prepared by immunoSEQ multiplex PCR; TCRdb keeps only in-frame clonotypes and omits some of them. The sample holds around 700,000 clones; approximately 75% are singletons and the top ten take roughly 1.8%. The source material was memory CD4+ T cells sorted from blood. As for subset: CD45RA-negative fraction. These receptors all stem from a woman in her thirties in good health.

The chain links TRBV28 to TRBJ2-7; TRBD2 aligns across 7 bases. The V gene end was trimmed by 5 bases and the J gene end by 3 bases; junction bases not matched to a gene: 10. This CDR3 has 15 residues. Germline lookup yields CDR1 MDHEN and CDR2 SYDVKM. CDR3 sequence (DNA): TGTGCCAGCAGTGCCCCCGGGACGGGAGGCTACGAGCAGTACTTC. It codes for CASSAPGTGGYEQYF.

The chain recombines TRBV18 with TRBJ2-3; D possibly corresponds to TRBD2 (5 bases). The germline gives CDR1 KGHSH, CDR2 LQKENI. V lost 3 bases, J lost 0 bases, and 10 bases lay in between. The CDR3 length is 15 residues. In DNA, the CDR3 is TGTGCCAGCTCACCTGTATCGGGGAGCACAGATACGCAGTATTTT. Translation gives CASSPVSGSTDTQYF.

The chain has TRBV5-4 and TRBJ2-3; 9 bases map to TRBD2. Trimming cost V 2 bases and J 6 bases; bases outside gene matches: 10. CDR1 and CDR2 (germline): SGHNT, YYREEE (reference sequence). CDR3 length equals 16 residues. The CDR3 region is CASSFLSGSARDTQYF. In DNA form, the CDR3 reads TGTGCCAGCAGCTTCCTTAGCGGGAGCGCTAGGGATACGCAGTATTTT.

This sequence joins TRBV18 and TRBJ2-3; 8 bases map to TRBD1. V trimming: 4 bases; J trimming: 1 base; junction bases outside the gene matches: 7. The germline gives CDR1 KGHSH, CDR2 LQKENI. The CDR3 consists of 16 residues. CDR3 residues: CASSQQGARGTDTQYF. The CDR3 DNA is TGTGCCAGCTCACAGCAGGGGGCCCGAGGCACAGATACGCAGTATTTT.

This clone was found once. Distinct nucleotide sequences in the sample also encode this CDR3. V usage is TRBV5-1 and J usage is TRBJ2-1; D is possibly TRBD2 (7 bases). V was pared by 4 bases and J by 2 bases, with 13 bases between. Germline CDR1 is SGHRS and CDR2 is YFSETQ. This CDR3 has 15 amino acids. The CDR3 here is CASSQDSGAYNEQFF. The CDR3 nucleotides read TGCGCCAGCAGCCAGGACAGCGGGGCCTACAATGAGCAGTTCTTC.

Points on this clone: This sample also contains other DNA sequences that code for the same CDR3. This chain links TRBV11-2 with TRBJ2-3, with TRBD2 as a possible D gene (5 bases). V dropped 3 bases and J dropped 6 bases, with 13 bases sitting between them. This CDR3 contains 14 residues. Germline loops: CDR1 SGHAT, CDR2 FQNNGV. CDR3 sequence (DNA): TGTGCCAGCAGCTTTCCCTCCGGGGTGGATACGCAGTATTTT. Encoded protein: CASSFPSGVDTQYF.

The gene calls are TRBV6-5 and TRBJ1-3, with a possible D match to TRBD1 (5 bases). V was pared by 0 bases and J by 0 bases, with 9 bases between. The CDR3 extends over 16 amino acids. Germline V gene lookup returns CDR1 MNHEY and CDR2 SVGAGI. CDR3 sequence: CASSYSGARSGNTIYF. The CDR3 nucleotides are TGTGCCAGCAGTTACTCAGGGGCCCGCTCTGGAAACACCATATATTTT.

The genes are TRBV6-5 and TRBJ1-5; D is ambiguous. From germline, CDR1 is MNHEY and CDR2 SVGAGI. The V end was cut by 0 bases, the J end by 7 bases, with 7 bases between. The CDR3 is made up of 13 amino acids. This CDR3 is CASSYSGHQPQHF. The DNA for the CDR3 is TGTGCCAGCAGTTACTCCGGTCACCAGCCCCAGCATTTT.

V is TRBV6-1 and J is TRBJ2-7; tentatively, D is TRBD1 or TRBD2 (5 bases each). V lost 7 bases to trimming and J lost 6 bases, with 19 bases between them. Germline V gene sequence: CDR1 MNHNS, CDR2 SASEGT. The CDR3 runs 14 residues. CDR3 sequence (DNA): TGTGCCAGCACCGAAGTGGGGTGGGGGTCCGAGCAGTACTTC. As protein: CASTEVGWGSEQYF.

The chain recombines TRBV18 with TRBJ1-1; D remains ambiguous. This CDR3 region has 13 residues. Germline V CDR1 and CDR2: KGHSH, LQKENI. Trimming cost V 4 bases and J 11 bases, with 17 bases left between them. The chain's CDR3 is CASSRGLPEWAFF. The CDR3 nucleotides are TGTGCCAGCTCACGAGGACTGCCAGAATGGGCTTTCTTT.

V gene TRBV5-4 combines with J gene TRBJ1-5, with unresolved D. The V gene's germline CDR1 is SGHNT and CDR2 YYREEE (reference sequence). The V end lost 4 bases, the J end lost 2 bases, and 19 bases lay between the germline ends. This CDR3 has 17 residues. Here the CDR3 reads CASSQDDIAERNQPQHF. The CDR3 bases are TGTGCCAGCAGCCAAGATGATATCGCGGAACGCAATCAGCCCCAGCATTTT.

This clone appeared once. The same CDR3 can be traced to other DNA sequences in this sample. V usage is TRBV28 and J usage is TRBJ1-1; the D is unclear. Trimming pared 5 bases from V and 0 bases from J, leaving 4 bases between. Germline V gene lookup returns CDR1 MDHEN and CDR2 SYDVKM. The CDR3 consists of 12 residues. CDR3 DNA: TGTGCCAGCAGTCTGTTGAACACTGAAGCTTTCTTT. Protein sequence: CASSLLNTEAFF.

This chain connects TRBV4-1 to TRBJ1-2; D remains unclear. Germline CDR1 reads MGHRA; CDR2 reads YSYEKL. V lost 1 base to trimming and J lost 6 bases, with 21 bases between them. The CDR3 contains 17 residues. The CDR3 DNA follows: TGCGCCAGCAGCCAAGCCCAGTCAGGTCTGCTAAGAGATGGCTACACCTTC. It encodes CASSQAQSGLLRDGYTF.

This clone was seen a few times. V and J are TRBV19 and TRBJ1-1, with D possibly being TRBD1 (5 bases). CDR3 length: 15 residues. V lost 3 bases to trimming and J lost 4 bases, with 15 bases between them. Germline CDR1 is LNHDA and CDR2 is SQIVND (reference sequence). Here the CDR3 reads CASSIQGSLGTEAFF. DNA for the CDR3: TGTGCCAGTAGTATCCAGGGATCCCTAGGCACTGAAGCTTTCTTT.